The subject of this entry is one T cell receptor beta chain. Its antigen is undetermined. The data were obtained in a study of vaccination effects on CD4 cells after COVID-19. Study conclusions and caveats: Infection-derived and vaccine-derived clones contracted markedly late after vaccination.

Measured with immunoSEQ multiplex PCR; TCRdb has only the in-frame clones, and not every one. The sample has nearly 30,000 clones; roughly four fifths are singletons. Using viral peptide pools, the ViraFEST assay grew out antigen-specific CD4+ T cells prior to sequencing. Once cultured for 10 days, the cells underwent separation to obtain CD4+ T cells. It was two doses of either the BNT162b2 or mRNA-1273 vaccine that participants received. The sequence was collected from a human donor who received a COVID-19 vaccine. The sequencing here drew on CD4+ T cells from PBMCs cultured with HCoV-229E spike peptides, taken after COVID-19 vaccination.

The CDR3 DNA is TGTGCCAGCAGCCTACAAGGGGGCACTGAGACCCAGTACTTC. It specifies CASSLQGGTETQYF. This chain joins TRBV5-4 and TRBJ2-5; 7 bases match TRBD1. Germline assignment: CDR1 SGHNT and CDR2 YYREEE (reference sequence). The CDR3 covers 14 residues. Trimming took 4 bases from V and 5 from J; bases not matched to a gene: 8.